The clone carrying this TCR beta chain has more than one count but fewer than ten. Data came from immunoSEQ multiplex PCR; TCRdb stores just in-frame clones and leaves some out. The table includes about 410,000 clones, about nine tenths detected once. These data come from a study of blood T cell repertoires in COVID-19. The junction had 11 bases not matched to a gene; V was cut back by 7 bases and J by 3 bases. The CDR3 is made up of 16 amino acids. CDR1 and CDR2 (germline): MNHEY, SMNVEV (reference sequence). The chain links TRBV27 to TRBJ2-2; 7 bases fit TRBD1. Sequenced input: peripheral blood. The source is a woman between 40 and 50 years old with COVID-19, enrolled during active disease. CDR3 DNA sequence: TGTGCCAGCAATACAGAGGGGACAGCCTACACCGGGGAGCTGTTTTTT. This gives the protein CASNTEGTAYTGELFF.